A selection of T cell receptor beta chains follows, all from one sample in a study of early T cells in non-severe SARS-CoV-2 infection. TCRdb independently ran MiXCR on the 5' RACE reads; one entry per CDR3 protein. Here the sample spans 45,000 to 65,000 distinct CDR3 sequences, about 11% being singletons. The sample was whole blood. All receptors derive from an adult who was a healthcare worker with PCR-confirmed SARS-CoV-2 infection or an uninfected control (not recorded which). Each CDR3 is given without its conserved first and last residue.

v_call cdr3_aa
TRBV29-1 SVEAPGETQY
TRBV20-1 SAPSSGYETQY
TRBV7-2 ASSLVVGAGNTIY
TRBV24-1 ATSHPEGGREDTQY
TRBV6-2/TRBV6-3 ASTLTTSGGAYEQY
TRBV20-1 SVALTSADTQY
TRBV7-9 ASSGGGLAGGEQY
TRBV28 ASWEGAGGLNEQF
TRBV2 ASSVEGQVDQPQH
TRBV11-3 ASSLAGTGEAF
TRBV19 ASSIAPRGGKDTGELF
TRBV30 AWSVMGPGEQF
TRBV5-1 ASSSTVRAGYNEQF
TRBV9 ASSVAERVHEQF
TRBV11-2 ASSLGLASGNTIY
TRBV20-1 SALLAGGPGEQY
TRBV5-1 ASSSSSYSKGSQETQY
TRBV7-2 ASSLELFGELF
TRBV7-9 ASSPSLGGAEAF
TRBV10-2 ASSPPGEVMLNEQF
TRBV9 ASSLTSTDTQY
TRBV20-1 SAKPGPALNSPLH
TRBV2 ASRADNQPQH
TRBV6-2/TRBV6-3 ASSTTTDFATDTQY
TRBV20-1 SARTGKGEDLNGYT
TRBV30 AWSVSARQPQH
TRBV19 ASSLGPSYEQY
TRBV19 ASSLRGHQTLSNTGELF
TRBV20-1 SARDSGISYNEQF
TRBV6-2/TRBV6-3 ASRDGGDGNIQY
TRBV12-3/TRBV12-4 ASSLGVSQPQH
TRBV4-3 ASRDRLNTEAF
TRBV19 ASSWTSGAYNEQF
TRBV2 ASSREQGNFYGYT